These T cell receptor beta chains were read from a single sample in a study of T cell responses to AZD1222 COVID-19 vaccine. Data came from immunoSEQ multiplex PCR; TCRdb stores just in-frame clones and leaves some out. The repertoire holds 120,000 or so clones, with approximately 92% as singletons. Material: peripheral blood, obtained on day 0 of AZD1222 vaccination. These receptors were collected from an adult in good health. Each CDR3 is given with its conserved first and last residue.

J: TRBJ1-2
V: TRBV6-2/TRBV6-3
CDR3: CASSQTITGVRGYTF

J: TRBJ2-2
V: TRBV11-3
CDR3: CASSLGGELGELFF

J: TRBJ1-4
V: TRBV7-2
CDR3: CASSALTGYGLFF

J: TRBJ1-1
V: TRBV5-6
CDR3: CASSLFLKLTEAFF

J: TRBJ2-7
V: TRBV2
CDR3: CASSEAQPTGAYEQYF

J: TRBJ2-7
V: TRBV5-1
CDR3: CASSLGLSSYEQYF

J: TRBJ2-7
V: TRBV9
CDR3: CASSVGIQGSYEQYF

J: TRBJ1-2
V: TRBV3-1/TRBV3-2
CDR3: CASSQGTGGSFVGYTF

J: TRBJ1-1
V: TRBV7-9
CDR3: CASSLQNMNTEAFF

J: TRBJ1-2
V: TRBV20-1
CDR3: CSAPYPGGYTF

J: TRBJ2-7
V: TRBV9
CDR3: CASSVEAGGAQQYF

J: TRBJ1-6
V: TRBV5-1
CDR3: CASSLEGTALGSPLHF

J: TRBJ2-3
V: TRBV5-6
CDR3: CASSLVQSGRTGGDTQYF

J: TRBJ1-1
V: TRBV19
CDR3: CASSIATKNTEAFF

J: TRBJ2-7
V: TRBV5-1
CDR3: CASSLPTTSGGLSSYEQYF

J: TRBJ2-6
V: TRBV28
CDR3: CASSFRGANVLTF

J: TRBJ2-6
V: TRBV9
CDR3: CASSEANVLTF

J: TRBJ2-1
V: TRBV5-1
CDR3: CASRNGGGQTLYNEQFF

J: TRBJ2-5
V: TRBV28
CDR3: CASSPSGTAQETQYF

J: TRBJ2-1
V: TRBV7-2
CDR3: CASSSLAGGEQFF

J: TRBJ2-2
V: TRBV4-2
CDR3: CASSQDPAPSYRPNTGELFF

J: TRBJ2-1
V: TRBV4-1
CDR3: CASSHIRGEQFF

J: TRBJ1-3
V: TRBV18
CDR3: CASSPGVSYSGNTIYF

J: TRBJ1-2
V: TRBV29-1
CDR3: CSVDRPPTF

J: TRBJ1-2
V: TRBV15
CDR3: CATRGGILYGYTF

J: TRBJ1-3
V: TRBV30
CDR3: CACAGTGLSSGNTIYF

J: TRBJ2-4
V: TRBV5-1
CDR3: CASSPGQGLHIQYF

J: TRBJ2-1
V: TRBV7-3
CDR3: CASSLKWASERFF

J: TRBJ1-2
V: TRBV5-4
CDR3: CASNPSGDSLGGIYGYTF

J: TRBJ2-7
V: TRBV5-1
CDR3: CASSLAGSNYEQYF

J: TRBJ2-2
V: TRBV21-1
CDR3: CASSKIGGDTGELFF

J: TRBJ1-1
V: TRBV14
CDR3: CASSQIIALNTEAFF

J: TRBJ2-7
V: TRBV27
CDR3: CASFQVGGSYEQYF

J: TRBJ2-1
V: TRBV7-8
CDR3: CASSPLRGGDEQFF

J: NA
V: TRBV5-4
CDR3: CASSKGTYEQYF

J: TRBJ1-5
V: TRBV6-1
CDR3: CASREVWRGNQPQHF

J: TRBJ1-3
V: TRBV5-1
CDR3: CASSAGTGGSLSSGNTIYF

J: TRBJ2-7
V: TRBV27
CDR3: CASSFWGQGAPYEQYF

J: TRBJ2-7
V: TRBV19
CDR3: CASSTGQRLTYEQYF

J: TRBJ2-1
V: TRBV9
CDR3: CASSVSDSYNEQFF

J: TRBJ2-7
V: TRBV28
CDR3: CASNPGAYEQYF

J: TRBJ2-7
V: TRBV28
CDR3: CASRPVGGQGLNDEQYF

J: TRBJ1-5
V: TRBV5-1
CDR3: CASSLRVGQPQHF

J: TRBJ1-6
V: TRBV9
CDR3: CASSSPGALSYNSPLHF

J: TRBJ1-2
V: TRBV5-1
CDR3: CASSLEIGQRDGYTF

J: TRBJ2-7
V: TRBV2
CDR3: CASKGVRGTGSYEQYF

J: TRBJ1-4
V: TRBV9
CDR3: CASSAEITGGREKLFF

J: TRBJ2-2
V: TRBV28
CDR3: CASLGQGPSRTGELFF